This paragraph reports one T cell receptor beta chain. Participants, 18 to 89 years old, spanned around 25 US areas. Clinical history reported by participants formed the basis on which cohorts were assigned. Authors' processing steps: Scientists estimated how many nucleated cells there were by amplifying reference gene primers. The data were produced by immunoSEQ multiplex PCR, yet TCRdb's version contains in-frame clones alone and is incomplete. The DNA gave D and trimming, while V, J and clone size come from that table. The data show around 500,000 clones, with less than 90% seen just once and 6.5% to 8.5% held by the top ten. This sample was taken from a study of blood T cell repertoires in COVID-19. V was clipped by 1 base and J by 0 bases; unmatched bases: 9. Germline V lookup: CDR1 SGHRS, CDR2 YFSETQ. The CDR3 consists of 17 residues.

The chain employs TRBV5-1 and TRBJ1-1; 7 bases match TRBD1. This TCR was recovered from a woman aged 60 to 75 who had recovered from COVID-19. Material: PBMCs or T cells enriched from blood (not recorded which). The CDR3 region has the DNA TGCGCCAGCAGCTTGCTACCAGGGGGTTTGATGAACACTGAAGCTTTCTTT. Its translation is CASSLLPGGLMNTEAFF.